This T cell receptor (beta chain) is drawn from a study of CD8+ T cells in alopecia areata. Whole-study results and caveats: Significant decreases in scalp clonality and expanded CD8+ clones followed tofacitinib treatment. Persistence of many expanded lesional clones was seen in scalp and blood during tofacitinib.

The CDR3 is 10 residues long. V was shortened by 7 bases and J by 2 bases, with 5 bases between the two germline ends. Germline lookup yields CDR1 SQVTM and CDR2 ANQGSEA. Treatment indicated: oral pan-JAK inhibitor, 5-10 mg twice daily. Punch biopsies of lesional scalp, plus peripheral blood, were taken from alopecia areata patients. In regard to this clone: Its antigen is not identified.

RNA extraction was followed by reverse transcription into cDNA, which acted as the sequencing template. The method was immunoSEQ multiplex PCR; TCRdb's version includes in-frame clones alone and lacks a portion of them. Of some 200,000 clones in the sample, 50% to 60% were seen once. Sequencing used CD4+ T cells sorted from blood, obtained at week 4, from a patient treated with tofacitinib. The receptor's source is a human donor with alopecia areata. This chain joins TRBV29-1 and TRBJ1-1; D is ambiguous. The CDR3, as DNA: TGCAGCGGAATCAACACTGAAGCTTTCTTT. It translates to CSGINTEAFF.